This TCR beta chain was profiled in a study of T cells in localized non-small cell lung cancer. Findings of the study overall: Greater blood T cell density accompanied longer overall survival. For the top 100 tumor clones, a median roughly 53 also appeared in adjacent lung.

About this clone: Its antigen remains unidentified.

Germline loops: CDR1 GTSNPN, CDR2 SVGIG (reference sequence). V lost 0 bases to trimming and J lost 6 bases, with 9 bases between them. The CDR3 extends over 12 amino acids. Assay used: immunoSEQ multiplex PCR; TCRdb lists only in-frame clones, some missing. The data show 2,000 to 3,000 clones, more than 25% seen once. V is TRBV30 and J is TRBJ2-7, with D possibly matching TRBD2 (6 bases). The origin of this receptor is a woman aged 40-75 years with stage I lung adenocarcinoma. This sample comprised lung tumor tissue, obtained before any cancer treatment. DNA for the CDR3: TGTGCCTGGAGTGTAGGAGGGTTCGAGCAGTACTTC. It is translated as CAWSVGGFEQYF.